This entry concerns a single TCR beta chain. As yet, its antigen is unknown. This sample was taken from a study of cytomegalovirus exposure and HLA in healthy donors. In the study overall: Across roughly 400 genotyped donors, 81% landed in the Caucasian-associated ancestry cluster.

Whole-study results and caveats: Follow-up analysis seemed to connect common viral pathogens with several of the most significant clusters identified. In a later analysis, HLA-associated beta chains showed higher expansion and lower generation probabilities than comparable chains.

In the PCR, 60 Vbeta and 13 Jbeta primers were used. Sequencing used immunoSEQ multiplex PCR; TCRdb keeps in-frame clones, though not all of them. Of approximately 150,000 clones in the sample, roughly 79% were seen once. The sample consisted of PBMCs. This clonotype was obtained from a woman aged 35 to 49 in good health and CMV-seronegative.

CDR3 in amino acids: CASTTGQQETQYF. The CDR3 DNA reads as TGTGCCAGCACCACGGGACAGCAAGAGACCCAGTACTTC. The chain employs TRBV9 and TRBJ2-5, with 7 bases aligning to TRBD1. The trim removed 6 bases at V and 2 bases at J, leaving 4 bases unmatched. The CDR3 is made up of 13 amino acids. Germline assignment: CDR1 SGDLS and CDR2 YYNGEE.